These 32 T cell receptor beta chains came from one sample sequenced in a study of CD8+ T cells in alopecia areata. Extracted from the samples, RNA was reverse transcribed into cDNA to serve as the sequencing template. Only in-frame clones appear in the TCRdb table, and some are missing; sequencing was by immunoSEQ multiplex PCR. The top ten hold less than 5% of the sample, which has 150,000 to 200,000 clones, roughly 50% seen once. Source material: CD4+ T cells sorted from blood. The source is a human donor in good health.

The J gene is TRBJ2-3, the V gene TRBV2; the D is unclear. Germline lookup yields CDR1 SNHLY and CDR2 FYNNEI. The CDR3 has 13 amino acids. The V gene lost 5 bases and the J gene lost 2 bases, with 8 bases spanning the gap. The DNA for the CDR3 is TGTGCCAGCAGTTACTCCCTCACAGATACGCAGTATTTT. This encodes CASSYSLTDTQYF.

This rearrangement joins TRBV28 to TRBJ2-7, with TRBD1 matching 12 bases. J lost 3 bases, V lost 10 bases, and 16 bases had no gene match. Germline-derived CDR1 and CDR2 are MDHEN and SYDVKM. The CDR3 length is 17 residues. Written as DNA, the CDR3 is TGTGCCACCGATAAGTGGGACAGGGGGCGTAAAGACTACGAGCAGTACTTC. As protein: CATDKWDRGRKDYEQYF.

V is TRBV29-1 and J is TRBJ1-2; D is uncertain. The CDR3 runs 8 residues. Trimming cost V 7 bases and J 8 bases, with 5 bases left between them. Germline V CDR1 and CDR2: SQVTM, ANQGSEA. The CDR3 is CSAVGYTF. The DNA of the CDR3 is TGCAGCGCGGTAGGCTACACCTTC.

This chain connects TRBV30 to TRBJ1-2; a weak D match, TRBD1 (5 bases). There are 11 residues in the CDR3. The germline gives CDR1 GTSNPN, CDR2 SVGIG (reference sequence). Trimming left V 2 bases short and J 8 bases short, with 9 bases between. CDR3 loop: CAWSSGAGYTF. The CDR3 nucleotides read TGTGCCTGGAGTTCCGGGGCGGGCTACACCTTC.

This clone turned up a few times. The V and J genes are TRBV15 and TRBJ1-3; D possibly corresponds to TRBD1 (5 bases). Looked up from germline, CDR1 is LNHNV and CDR2 is YYDKDF (reference sequence). V lost 1 base and J lost 3, with 10 bases in between. CDR3 length: 15 residues. The DNA for the CDR3 is TGTGCCACCAGCAGAGGTTCAAGGGGTGGAAACACCATATATTTT. Protein: CATSRGSRGGNTIYF.

CDR3 bases: TGTGCCAGCAGCTGGGTCTTTGGTTTAGGGACTAGCGCTACGGATGAGCAGTTCTTC. This codes for CASSWVFGLGTSATDEQFF. The rearrangement uses TRBV7-3 and TRBJ2-1, with 10 bases that match TRBD2. Losses at the gene ends were 4 bases for V and 8 bases for J; bases not matched to a gene: 20. CDR1 SGHTA and CDR2 FQGTGA come from the germline V gene. This CDR3 is 19 amino acids long.

This chain links TRBV15 with TRBJ1-2; D ambiguous. V lost 3 bases and J lost 4, with 6 bases in between. Germline CDR1 reads LNHNV; CDR2 reads YYDKDF (reference sequence). The CDR3 consists of 12 residues. In DNA form, the CDR3 reads TGTGCCACCAGCAGGGATTCCTATGGCTACACCTTC. Translating it yields CATSRDSYGYTF.

Only a few counts were recorded for this clone. This chain connects TRBV29-1 to TRBJ2-1; 12 bases match TRBD2. Germline assignment: CDR1 SQVTM and CDR2 ANQGSEA. The CDR3 is 14 amino acids. V lost 4 bases and J lost 9; bases outside the gene matches: 7. The CDR3 bases are TGCAGCGTTGGACTAGCGGGAGCAAATAGTGAGCAGTTCTTC. It codes for CSVGLAGANSEQFF.

The sample holds a few counts of this clone. This chain uses TRBV19 with TRBJ2-1; D not resolved. This CDR3 region has 13 residues. Trimming shortened V by 3 bases and J by 4 bases, and 7 bases separated the two germline ends. CDR1 and CDR2 from the germline V gene are LNHDA and SQIVND (reference sequence). This CDR3 is CASSITRYNEQFF. Here the CDR3 DNA reads TGTGCCAGTAGTATCACCAGGTACAATGAGCAGTTCTTC.

This clone was picked up a small number of times. The gene calls are TRBV19 and TRBJ2-7; the match to TRBD1 covers 8 bases. In germline, CDR1 is LNHDA, CDR2 SQIVND (reference sequence). The V segment lost 5 bases and the J segment 1 base; nucleotides outside the gene matches: 1. The CDR3 covers 13 residues. The DNA of the CDR3 is TGTGCCAGTAGTCGGGACAGGTCCTACGAGCAGTACTTC. This translates into CASSRDRSYEQYF.

The chain recombines TRBV28 with TRBJ2-7, with no clear D. The CDR3 runs 15 residues. The V end lost 4 bases, the J end lost 0 bases, and 13 bases lay between the germline ends. The germline CDR1 and CDR2 sequences are MDHEN and SYDVKM. CDR3 loop: CASSSSWVLSYEQYF. The DNA of the CDR3 is TGTGCCAGCAGTTCATCCTGGGTTCTCTCCTACGAGCAGTACTTC.

The J gene is TRBJ1-4, the V gene TRBV9; TRBD1 aligns across 7 bases. This CDR3 contains 15 residues. The germline V gene encodes CDR1 SGDLS and CDR2 YYNGEE. The junction had 10 bases not matched to a gene; V was cut back by 4 bases and J by 7 bases. In DNA form, the CDR3 reads TGTGCCAGCAGCCTTAGAACAGGGGTTACTGAAAAACTGTTTTTT. Its translation: CASSLRTGVTEKLFF.

The genes are TRBV23-1 and TRBJ1-3; weak D call: TRBD1 (6 bases). TRBV23-1 is known as an ORF, though its function is uncertain. The CDR3 length is 16 residues. Trimming cost V 0 bases and J 4 bases, with 13 bases left between them. The chain's CDR3 is CASSQSHRDVGNTIYF. CDR3 coding DNA: TGCGCCAGCAGTCAATCCCACAGGGACGTCGGAAACACCATATATTTT.

The chain uses TRBV9 and TRBJ1-1; D remains ambiguous. The V gene lost 0 bases and the J gene lost 5 bases, with 8 bases spanning the gap. This CDR3 comprises 13 residues. Germline values: CDR1 SGDLS, CDR2 YYNGEE. CDR3 loop: CASSVAWYTEAFF. For the CDR3, the DNA is TGTGCCAGCAGCGTAGCGTGGTATACTGAAGCTTTCTTT.

The chain's CDR3 is CASSLAPRQSSGANVLTF. CDR3 sequence (DNA): TGCGCCAGCAGCTTGGCTCCCCGCCAGAGCTCTGGGGCCAACGTCCTGACTTTC. The V call is TRBV5-1, the J call TRBJ2-6, with D hard to call. CDR1 SGHRS and CDR2 YFSETQ come from the germline V gene. V was shortened by 0 bases and J by 0 bases, with 13 bases between the two germline ends. The CDR3 is 18 residues long.

This clone was counted between two and nine times. This chain connects TRBV7-9 to TRBJ2-2, with 9 bases fitting TRBD2. From germline, CDR1 is SEHNR and CDR2 FQNEAQ (reference sequence). Germline trimming cut 5 bases from V and 4 bases from J; bases unmatched to any gene: 11. This CDR3 is built from 17 residues. CDR3 region: CASSHPAGGPGTGELFF. The DNA of the CDR3 is TGTGCCAGCAGCCATCCGGCGGGAGGGCCAGGCACCGGGGAGCTGTTTTTT.

The gene calls are TRBV5-1 and TRBJ2-7; 7 bases are shared with TRBD2. The V segment lost 4 bases and the J segment 1 base; nucleotides outside the gene matches: 5. This CDR3 comprises 14 residues. CDR1 SGHRS and CDR2 YFSETQ come from the germline V gene. The CDR3 spells CASSLGTISYEQYF. The CDR3 DNA follows: TGCGCCAGCAGCCTCGGGACTATTTCCTACGAGCAGTACTTC.

The chain has TRBV28 and TRBJ1-1; D possibly corresponds to TRBD1 (6 bases). Per the germline V gene, CDR1 is MDHEN and CDR2 is SYDVKM. V lost 4 bases and J lost 4, with 13 bases in between. The CDR3 spans 14 residues. The CDR3 DNA follows: TGTGCCAGCAGTTCGTCAGGGGCGAGCACTGAAGCTTTCTTT. This translates into CASSSSGASTEAFF.

V usage is TRBV29-1 and J usage is TRBJ2-7, with TRBD2 matching over 10 bases. The V gene end was trimmed by 7 bases and the J gene end by 7 bases; junction bases not matched to a gene: 7. CDR3 length: 12 amino acids. CDR1 and CDR2 (germline): SQVTM, ANQGSEA. In DNA form, the CDR3 reads TGCAGCGCGGGGACTAGCGTTTCGGAGCAGTACTTC. This sequence encodes CSAGTSVSEQYF.

This clone has just a few counts. V is TRBV23-1 and J is TRBJ2-7, with TRBD1 identical over 7 bases. TRBV23-1 is filed as an ORF, its function uncertain. CDR3 size: 16 residues. After removal of 2 bases from V and 3 bases from J, the junction contained 10 bases not matched to a gene. CDR3 nucleotides: TGCGCCAGCAGTCAACGGACGGGACAGAGTTTCTACGAGCAGTACTTC. As protein: CASSQRTGQSFYEQYF.

This chain connects TRBV4-1 to TRBJ2-1; 9 nucleotides match TRBD2. Germline V gene lookup returns CDR1 MGHRA and CDR2 YSYEKL. This CDR3 has 16 amino acids. The V gene end was trimmed by 2 bases and the J gene end by 4 bases; junction bases not matched to a gene: 6. The CDR3 DNA reads as TGCGCCAGCAGCCAACCTAGCGGGACTTCGTACAATGAGCAGTTCTTC. Translating gives CASSQPSGTSYNEQFF.

The rearrangement links TRBV6-5 to TRBJ2-1; 13 bases agree with TRBD2. This CDR3 is built from 14 residues. The V and J ends lost 9 bases and 10 bases, in that order; junction bases with no gene match: 9. The germline V gene encodes CDR1 MNHEY and CDR2 SVGAGI. The CDR3 loop reads CASGTSGRGQEQFF. CDR3 bases: TGTGCCAGTGGTACTAGCGGGAGGGGCCAGGAGCAGTTCTTC.

This clone was seen only a few times. This chain uses TRBV6-1 with TRBJ2-3; D ambiguous. This CDR3 region has 14 residues. V dropped 6 bases and J dropped 7 bases, with 17 bases sitting between them. In germline, CDR1 is MNHNS, CDR2 SASEGT. The DNA of the CDR3 is TGTGCCAGCAGAGAGACTCAAGCAATACATACGCAGTATTTT. This encodes CASRETQAIHTQYF.

This clone was detected a few times. This chain connects TRBV29-1 to TRBJ2-7; D remains ambiguous. Germline CDR1 is SQVTM and CDR2 is ANQGSEA. The ends were cut back, 4 bases at V and 0 bases at J, with 16 bases in the middle. The CDR3 is made up of 15 amino acids. CDR3 residues: CSVVPPDASSYEQYF. CDR3 coding DNA: TGCAGCGTTGTTCCTCCCGACGCGAGCTCCTACGAGCAGTACTTC.

This clone was counted a few times. The chain carries TRBV23-1 and TRBJ2-4; D uncertain. TRBV23-1 is an ORF, with its function uncertain. Trimming cost V 4 bases and J 0 bases, with 19 bases left between them. The CDR3 length is 18 residues. CDR3 sequence reads: CASSLSTQCGLAKNIQYF. CDR3 in DNA: TGCGCCAGCAGTCTTTCAACCCAATGTGGCCTAGCCAAAAACATTCAGTACTTC.

The chain is built from TRBV5-1 and TRBJ2-2, with 7 nucleotides matching TRBD1. The V gene's germline CDR1 is SGHRS and CDR2 YFSETQ. After removal of 1 base from V and 1 base from J, the junction contained 1 base not matched to a gene. There are 15 residues in the CDR3. The DNA for the CDR3 is TGCGCCAGCAGCTTGCCAGGGGGGAACACCGGGGAGCTGTTTTTT. This encodes CASSLPGGNTGELFF.

The rearrangement joins TRBV15 to TRBJ2-1; the D gene is possibly TRBD2 (6 bases). This CDR3 has 16 amino acids. With 3 bases removed from V and 4 bases from J, the gap between germline ends came to 16 bases. CDR1 and CDR2 from the germline V gene are LNHNV and YYDKDF (reference sequence). The CDR3 nucleotides read TGTGCCACCAGCAGCCCCCGACTAGGAGGGTACAATGAGCAGTTCTTC. Translated: CATSSPRLGGYNEQFF.

This chain links TRBV6-5 with TRBJ2-6; D unclear. V was pared by 6 bases and J by 5 bases, with 14 bases between. Germline V gene data show CDR1 as MNHEY and CDR2 as SVGAGI. This CDR3 comprises 15 residues. For the CDR3, the DNA is TGTGCCAGCAGCCCACGTGTAGTGAGGGCCAACGTCCTGACTTTC. It yields the protein CASSPRVVRANVLTF.

Only one count was recorded for this clone. This sequence joins TRBV5-1 and TRBJ2-7, with unresolved D. Per the germline V gene, CDR1 is SGHRS and CDR2 is YFSETQ. Trimming took off 1 base at V and 2 bases at J, with 7 bases between the two ends. The CDR3 totals 13 residues. This CDR3 reads CASSLKAPYEQYF. DNA for the CDR3: TGCGCCAGCAGCTTGAAAGCACCCTACGAGCAGTACTTC.

The genes are TRBV6-1 and TRBJ1-1; a weak D match, TRBD1 (5 bases). Germline assignment: CDR1 MNHNS and CDR2 SASEGT. Trimming left V 7 bases short and J 5 bases short, with 11 bases between. This CDR3 region has 12 residues. The CDR3 region is CASTLGGTEAFF. In DNA, the CDR3 is TGTGCCAGCACTTTGGGGGGGACTGAAGCTTTCTTT.

This clone was picked up a small number of times. The V and J genes are TRBV7-9 and TRBJ2-2; TRBD2 matches 9 bases. The trim removed 1 base at V and 4 bases at J, leaving 4 bases unmatched. Looked up from germline, CDR1 is SEHNR and CDR2 is FQNEAQ (reference sequence). The CDR3 loop spans 16 amino acids. The CDR3 sequence is CASSLVAGAGTGELFF. The CDR3 coding sequence is TGTGCCAGCAGCTTAGTAGCGGGAGCGGGCACCGGGGAGCTGTTTTTT.

The V call is TRBV2, the J call TRBJ2-7; 8 nucleotides agree with TRBD2. Germline trimming cut 3 bases from V and 2 bases from J; bases unmatched to any gene: 6. This CDR3 region has 15 residues. The germline CDR1 and CDR2 sequences are SNHLY and FYNNEI. CDR3 DNA sequence: TGTGCCAGCAGTGATTGGAGCGGGAGAACCTACGAGCAGTACTTC. Protein product: CASSDWSGRTYEQYF.